This TCR beta chain was captured in a study of T cells in Graves' hyperthyroidism and ophthalmopathy. Looking at the study overall: The authors collected peripheral blood at initial diagnosis, before any treatment.

Broader study findings: Most thyroid-expanded clonotypes above 0.001 were also found in blood.

Patients counted as stable if ophthalmopathy did not develop within 18 months. The study based diagnoses on clinical symptoms, serum thyroxine and TRAb, thyroid ultrasound and orbital computed tomography. TCR beta CDR3 region amplification was performed from RNA transcripts. The HTBI set primed first-round TCR CDR3 RT-PCR. TCRdb redid the calling of the multiplex PCR reads with MiXCR, one entry per CDR3 protein. The table has fewer than 800,000 distinct CDR3 sequences, about 17% seen once; the top ten hold under 9.5%. Per the germline V gene, CDR1 is SGDLS and CDR2 is YYNGEE. Trimming at V came to 0 bases and at J to 3 bases, leaving 5 bases not matched to a gene. The CDR3 covers 15 residues. Points on this clonotype: As yet, its antigen is unknown.

Sequenced input: blood. The chain recombines TRBV9 with TRBJ2-7; 8 nucleotides align to TRBD2. The receptor was derived from a man aged 18 to 29 with Graves' hyperthyroidism. The CDR3: CASSVARSGSYEQYF. The CDR3 DNA is TGTGCCAGCAGCGTAGCTAGGAGCGGGAGCTACGAGCAGTACTTC.